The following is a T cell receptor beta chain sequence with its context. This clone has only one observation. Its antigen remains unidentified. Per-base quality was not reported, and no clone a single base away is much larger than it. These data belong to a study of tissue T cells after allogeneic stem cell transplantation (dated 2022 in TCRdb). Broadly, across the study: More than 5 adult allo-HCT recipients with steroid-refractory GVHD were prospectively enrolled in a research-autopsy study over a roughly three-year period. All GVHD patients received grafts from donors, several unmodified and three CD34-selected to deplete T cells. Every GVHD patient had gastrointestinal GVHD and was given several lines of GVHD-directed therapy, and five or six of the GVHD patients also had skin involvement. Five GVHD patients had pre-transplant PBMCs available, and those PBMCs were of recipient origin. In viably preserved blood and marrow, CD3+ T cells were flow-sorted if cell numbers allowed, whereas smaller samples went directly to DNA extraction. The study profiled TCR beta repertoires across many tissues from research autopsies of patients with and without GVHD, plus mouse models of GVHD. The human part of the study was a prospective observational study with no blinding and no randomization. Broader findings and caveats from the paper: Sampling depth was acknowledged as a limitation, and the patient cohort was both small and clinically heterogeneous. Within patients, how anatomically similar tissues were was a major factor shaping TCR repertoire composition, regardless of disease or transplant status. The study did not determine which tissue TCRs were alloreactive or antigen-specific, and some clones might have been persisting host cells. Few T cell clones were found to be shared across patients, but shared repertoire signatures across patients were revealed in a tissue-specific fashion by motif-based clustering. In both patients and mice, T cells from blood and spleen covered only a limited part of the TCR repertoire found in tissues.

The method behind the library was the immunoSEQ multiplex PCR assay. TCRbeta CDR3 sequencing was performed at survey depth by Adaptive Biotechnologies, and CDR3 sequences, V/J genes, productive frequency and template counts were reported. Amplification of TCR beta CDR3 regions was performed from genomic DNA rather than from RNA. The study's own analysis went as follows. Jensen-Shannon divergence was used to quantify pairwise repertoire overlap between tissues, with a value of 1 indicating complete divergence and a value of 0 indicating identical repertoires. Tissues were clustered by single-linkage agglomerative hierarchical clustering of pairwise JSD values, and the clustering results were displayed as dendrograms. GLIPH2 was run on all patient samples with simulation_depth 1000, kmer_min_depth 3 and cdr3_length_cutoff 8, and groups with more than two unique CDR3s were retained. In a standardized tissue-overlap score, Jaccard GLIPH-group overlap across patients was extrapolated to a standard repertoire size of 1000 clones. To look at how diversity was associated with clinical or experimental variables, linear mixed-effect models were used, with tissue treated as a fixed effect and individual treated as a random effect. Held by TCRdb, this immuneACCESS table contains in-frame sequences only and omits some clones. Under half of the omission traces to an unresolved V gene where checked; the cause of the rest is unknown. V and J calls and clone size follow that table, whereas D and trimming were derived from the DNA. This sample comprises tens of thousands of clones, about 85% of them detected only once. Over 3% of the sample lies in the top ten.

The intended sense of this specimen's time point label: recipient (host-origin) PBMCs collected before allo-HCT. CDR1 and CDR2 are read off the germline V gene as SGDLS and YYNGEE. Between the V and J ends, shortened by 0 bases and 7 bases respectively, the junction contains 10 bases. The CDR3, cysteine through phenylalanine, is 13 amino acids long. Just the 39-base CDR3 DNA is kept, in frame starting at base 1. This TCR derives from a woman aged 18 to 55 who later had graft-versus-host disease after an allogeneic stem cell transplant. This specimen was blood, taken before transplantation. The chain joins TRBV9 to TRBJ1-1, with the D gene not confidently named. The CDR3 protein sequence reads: CASSVGSQFEAFF. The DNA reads TGTGCCAGCAGCGTAGGGAGCCAGTTTGAAGCTTTCTTT.